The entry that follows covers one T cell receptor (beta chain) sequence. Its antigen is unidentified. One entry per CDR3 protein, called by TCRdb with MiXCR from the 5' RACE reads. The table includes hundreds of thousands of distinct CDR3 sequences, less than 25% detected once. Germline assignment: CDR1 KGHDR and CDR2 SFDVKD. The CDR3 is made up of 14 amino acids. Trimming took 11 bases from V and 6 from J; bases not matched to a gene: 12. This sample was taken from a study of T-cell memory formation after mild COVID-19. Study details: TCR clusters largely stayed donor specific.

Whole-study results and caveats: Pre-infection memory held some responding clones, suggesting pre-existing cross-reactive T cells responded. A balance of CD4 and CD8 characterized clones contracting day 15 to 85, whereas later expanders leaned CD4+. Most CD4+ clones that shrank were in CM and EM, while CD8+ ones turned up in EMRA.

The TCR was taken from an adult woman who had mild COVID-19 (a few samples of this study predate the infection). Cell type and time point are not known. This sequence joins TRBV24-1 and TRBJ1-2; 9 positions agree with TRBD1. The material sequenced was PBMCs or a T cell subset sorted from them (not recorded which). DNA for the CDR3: TGTGCCATGCCGACAGGGGGGCTGCGGAATGGCTACACCTTC. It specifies CAMPTGGLRNGYTF.